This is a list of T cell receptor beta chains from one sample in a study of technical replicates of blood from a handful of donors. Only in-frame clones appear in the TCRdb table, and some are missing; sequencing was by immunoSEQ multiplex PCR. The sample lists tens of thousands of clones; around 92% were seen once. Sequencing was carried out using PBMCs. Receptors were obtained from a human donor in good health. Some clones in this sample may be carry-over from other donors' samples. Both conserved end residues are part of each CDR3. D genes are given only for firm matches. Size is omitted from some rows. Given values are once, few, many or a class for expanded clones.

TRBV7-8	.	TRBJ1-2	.	TGTGCCAGCAGCCCAGGGGCGGTTGGCTACACCTTC	CASSPGAVGYTF
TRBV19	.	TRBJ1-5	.	TGTGCCAGTAGTATTTTGGGGCAGGGTCAGCCCCAGCATTTT	CASSILGQGQPQHF
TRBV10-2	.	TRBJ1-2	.	TGCGCCAGCAGTGAACGGATGGAGGGCTACACCTTC	CASSERMEGYTF
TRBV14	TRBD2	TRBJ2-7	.	TGTGCCAGCAGCCGCCCCTTGGGGGGAGGGCGAAGCGAGCAGTACTTC	CASSRPLGGGRSEQYF
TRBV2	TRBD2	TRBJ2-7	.	TGTGCCAGCAAGCGGGGGGGAAGCACCTACGAGCAGTACTTC	CASKRGGSTYEQYF
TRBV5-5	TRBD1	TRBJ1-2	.	TGTGCCAGCAGCAGCCGGGACAGGGGAGATGGCTACACCTTC	CASSSRDRGDGYTF
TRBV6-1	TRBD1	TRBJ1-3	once	TGTGCCAGCAGTGAAGGAGGGGGCGCGGGTGGAAACACCATATATTTT	CASSEGGGAGGNTIYF
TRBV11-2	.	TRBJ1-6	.	TGTGCCAGCAGCTTAGATCGTCCAGGAATCTCCTATAATTCACCCCTCCACTTT	CASSLDRPGISYNSPLHF
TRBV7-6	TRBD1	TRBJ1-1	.	TGTGCCAGCAGCTTAGCGCCGACAGGGCGGGACACTGAAGCTTTCTTT	CASSLAPTGRDTEAFF
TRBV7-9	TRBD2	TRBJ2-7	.	TGTGCCAGCAGCGAAGGACGTTGGGGCGGGGGCTACGAGCAGTACTTC	CASSEGRWGGGYEQYF
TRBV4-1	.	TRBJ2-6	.	TGCGCCAGCAGCCAAGGAGCAGCGTTCTCTGGGGCCAACGTCCTGACTTTC	CASSQGAAFSGANVLTF
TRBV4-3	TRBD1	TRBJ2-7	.	TGCGCCAGCAGCCAAACCCGGACAGGGCTTTACGAGCAGTACTTC	CASSQTRTGLYEQYF
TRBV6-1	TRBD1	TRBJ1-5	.	TGTGCCAGCAGTGACGCCAGCGCAGGGGGATCTCAGCCCCAGCATTTT	CASSDASAGGSQPQHF
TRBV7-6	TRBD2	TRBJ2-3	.	TGTGCCAGCAGCTTTTCAGCGGGGGTACACACAGATACGCAGTATTTT	CASSFSAGVHTDTQYF
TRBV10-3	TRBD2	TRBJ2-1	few	TGTGCCATCGGGGCTAGCGGGGAACAATACAATGAGCAGTTCTTC	CAIGASGEQYNEQFF
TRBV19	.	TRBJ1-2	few	TGTGCCAGTAGCGACAGGACAAGACGCTATGGCTACACCTTC	CASSDRTRRYGYTF
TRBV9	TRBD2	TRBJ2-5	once	TGTGCCAGCAGCCCCCACCGCGGGGGGGAGGGAGAGACCCAGTACTTC	CASSPHRGGEGETQYF
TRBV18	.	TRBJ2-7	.	TGTGCCAGCTCACCACGAGACAGATCCTACGAGCAGTACTTC	CASSPRDRSYEQYF